This T cell receptor beta chain appears in the sequencing data of a study of blood T cell repertoires in COVID-19. For the study at large: The United States, Italy and Spain provided the acute and convalescent COVID-19 samples. Sources were T cells, B-cell-depleted T cells, or PBMCs; the material itself was cDNA or gDNA.

Germline values: CDR1 SEHNR, CDR2 FQNEAQ (reference sequence). After removal of 1 base from V and 7 bases from J, the junction contained 1 base not matched to a gene. The CDR3 has 15 amino acids. In the study's own analysis: Amplification with reference gene primers provided the estimates of nucleated cell counts. The method was immunoSEQ multiplex PCR; TCRdb's version includes in-frame clones alone and lacks a portion of them. The V and J calls and clone size are taken from that table; D and trimming were inferred from the DNA. The sample holds roughly 670,000 clones, 70% to 90% seen once. The chain has TRBV7-9 and TRBJ1-6; TRBD1 matches 10 bases. Sequenced: peripheral blood. This receptor was obtained from a young woman with acute or convalescent COVID-19. The CDR3 DNA follows: TGTGCCAGCAGCTTAGTGGGACAGGGGAATTCACCCCTCCACTTT. It yields the protein CASSLVGQGNSPLHF. Full variable domain (outside the CDR3, taken from reference TRBV7-9 and TRBJ1-6): DTGVSQNPRHKITKRGQNVTFRCDPISEHNRLYWYRQTLGQGPEFLTYFQNEAQLEKSRLLSDRFSAERPKGSFSTLEIQRTEQGDSAMYLCASSLVGQGNSPLHFGNGTRLTVT.